The rows below give T cell receptor beta chains drawn from one sample of a study of blood T cell repertoires in COVID-19. This table comes from immunoSEQ multiplex PCR, and its TCRdb copy is limited to in-frame clones, with some not included. The sample has approximately 280,000 clones, 75% to 95% seen once. Input material: peripheral blood. These receptors came from a woman under 40 with COVID-19, enrolled during active disease. The CDR3 runs from the conserved cysteine through the conserved F or W. The order of the fields is V gene, J gene, clone size, D gene, CDR3 DNA, CDR3 protein. The D gene is left open where the match is weak. The size of a clone is reported for some rows only, either as once, few or many, or as a class for expanded clones.

V gene: TRBV5-5; J gene: TRBJ1-2; clone size: .; D gene: TRBD1; CDR3 DNA: TGTGCCAGCAGCTTGTCCCACAGGGGCCCAGAGGGCTACACCTTC; CDR3 protein: CASSLSHRGPEGYTF
V gene: TRBV7-2; J gene: TRBJ1-5; clone size: .; D gene: .; CDR3 DNA: TGTGCCAGCAGCTTTAGAGGTCAGCCCCAGCATTTT; CDR3 protein: CASSFRGQPQHF
V gene: TRBV5-1; J gene: TRBJ2-3; clone size: .; D gene: TRBD2; CDR3 DNA: TGCGCCAGCAGCTTGACTAGCGGGAGAGTGGATACGCAGTATTTT; CDR3 protein: CASSLTSGRVDTQYF
V gene: TRBV9; J gene: TRBJ2-2; clone size: .; D gene: .; CDR3 DNA: TGTGCCAGCAGCGTAGATCAGTGGAGCACCGGGGAGCTGTTTTTT; CDR3 protein: CASSVDQWSTGELFF
V gene: TRBV9; J gene: TRBJ2-1; clone size: .; D gene: TRBD2; CDR3 DNA: TGTGCCAGCAGCGTTGGACTAGGGTACAATGAGCAGTTCTTC; CDR3 protein: CASSVGLGYNEQFF
V gene: TRBV28; J gene: TRBJ1-2; clone size: .; D gene: .; CDR3 DNA: TGTGCCAGCCACAGGGAAACCTATGGCTACACCTTC; CDR3 protein: CASHRETYGYTF
V gene: TRBV25-1; J gene: TRBJ2-7; clone size: .; D gene: .; CDR3 DNA: TGTGCCAGCCGGGCTGGCAGCGGGCGAAGCTCCTACGAGCAGTACTTC; CDR3 protein: CASRAGSGRSSYEQYF
V gene: TRBV18; J gene: TRBJ2-7; clone size: .; D gene: TRBD1; CDR3 DNA: TGTGCCAGCTCACTTGGGACAGGGAAGAACGAGCAGTACTTC; CDR3 protein: CASSLGTGKNEQYF
V gene: TRBV19; J gene: TRBJ1-2; clone size: .; D gene: TRBD1; CDR3 DNA: TGTGCCAGTAAGCCGACAGGGGAGGCCTATGGCTACACCTTC; CDR3 protein: CASKPTGEAYGYTF
V gene: TRBV11-2; J gene: TRBJ2-7; clone size: .; D gene: TRBD1; CDR3 DNA: TGTGCCAGCAGCGCCGCCGGGGGACAGGTAACCTACGAGCAGTACTTC; CDR3 protein: CASSAAGGQVTYEQYF
V gene: TRBV2; J gene: TRBJ2-3; clone size: .; D gene: TRBD1; CDR3 DNA: TGTGCCAGCAGAATCTCGGGACAGGGCACAGATACGCAGTATTTT; CDR3 protein: CASRISGQGTDTQYF
V gene: TRBV20-1; J gene: TRBJ2-3; clone size: .; D gene: .; CDR3 DNA: TGCAGTGCTAGGAGGGCTGATACGCAGTATTTT; CDR3 protein: CSARRADTQYF
V gene: TRBV19; J gene: TRBJ2-3; clone size: .; D gene: .; CDR3 DNA: TGTGCCAGTAGTATCGGACGGGGTTGGAAAGATATGCAGTATTTT; CDR3 protein: CASSIGRGWKDMQYF
V gene: TRBV9; J gene: TRBJ2-1; clone size: .; D gene: TRBD2; CDR3 DNA: TGTGCCAGCAGCGTAGTTGGTGGCCAACCGAGGCTAGCGGGCCTCAATGAGCAGTTCTTC; CDR3 protein: CASSVVGGQPRLAGLNEQFF
V gene: TRBV2; J gene: TRBJ2-2; clone size: .; D gene: .; CDR3 DNA: TGTGCCAGCAGTGAATTGACTAGTACCGGGGAGCTGTTTTTT; CDR3 protein: CASSELTSTGELFF
V gene: TRBV11-2; J gene: TRBJ2-7; clone size: .; D gene: .; CDR3 DNA: TGTGCCAGCAGCTTAAATAGCTACGAGCAGTACTTC; CDR3 protein: CASSLNSYEQYF
V gene: TRBV28; J gene: TRBJ2-3; clone size: .; D gene: TRBD2; CDR3 DNA: TGTGCCAGCAGTTTAGGACTAGGTGTCACAGATACGCAGTATTTT; CDR3 protein: CASSLGLGVTDTQYF
V gene: TRBV5-1; J gene: TRBJ2-7; clone size: .; D gene: TRBD2; CDR3 DNA: TGCGCCAGCAGACTGGGGCTAGCGGGGATCTACGAGCAGTACTTC; CDR3 protein: CASRLGLAGIYEQYF
V gene: TRBV25-1; J gene: TRBJ2-1; clone size: .; D gene: .; CDR3 DNA: TGTGCCAGCAGCCCTACAGGGAATGAGCAGTTCTTC; CDR3 protein: CASSPTGNEQFF
V gene: TRBV2; J gene: TRBJ2-3; clone size: .; D gene: .; CDR3 DNA: TGTGCCAGCATTCGGGACAACTTCGATACGCAGTATTTT; CDR3 protein: CASIRDNFDTQYF
V gene: TRBV6-5; J gene: TRBJ2-1; clone size: .; D gene: .; CDR3 DNA: TGTGCCAGCAGTTTCACCACCCTGGCCAATGAGCAGTTCTTC; CDR3 protein: CASSFTTLANEQFF
V gene: TRBV7-2; J gene: TRBJ2-1; clone size: .; D gene: TRBD2; CDR3 DNA: TGTGCCAGCAGACGGGGGACTAGCGGGAGCAATGAGCAGTTCTTC; CDR3 protein: CASRRGTSGSNEQFF
V gene: TRBV19; J gene: TRBJ1-2; clone size: .; D gene: .; CDR3 DNA: TGTGCCAGTAGTATTATACCCGACAAGGGCTACACCTTC; CDR3 protein: CASSIIPDKGYTF
V gene: TRBV4-3; J gene: TRBJ1-2; clone size: .; D gene: .; CDR3 DNA: TGCGCCAGCAGCCAAGATAGTGAGGAGATGAACTATGGCTACACCTTC; CDR3 protein: CASSQDSEEMNYGYTF
V gene: TRBV7-2; J gene: TRBJ1-1; clone size: .; D gene: .; CDR3 DNA: TGTGCCAGCAGCTTGGGGGCAGCGAACACTGAAGCTTTCTTT; CDR3 protein: CASSLGAANTEAFF
V gene: TRBV5-6; J gene: TRBJ2-1; clone size: .; D gene: TRBD2; CDR3 DNA: TGTGCCAGCAGCTTCTCCTTGGCGGGAGTCCACAATGAGCAGTTCTTC; CDR3 protein: CASSFSLAGVHNEQFF
V gene: TRBV29-1; J gene: TRBJ2-3; clone size: .; D gene: TRBD1; CDR3 DNA: TGCAGCGTAGACAGGGGAACAGATACGCAGTATTTT; CDR3 protein: CSVDRGTDTQYF
V gene: TRBV27; J gene: TRBJ2-7; clone size: few; D gene: TRBD2; CDR3 DNA: TGTGCCAGCAGTTTATCCGGGACTACTTACTACGAGCAGTACTTC; CDR3 protein: CASSLSGTTYYEQYF
V gene: TRBV4-1; J gene: TRBJ2-1; clone size: .; D gene: TRBD2; CDR3 DNA: TGCGCCAGCAGCTTCCACACGGGAGGGCAGTTCTTC; CDR3 protein: CASSFHTGGQFF
V gene: TRBV20-1; J gene: TRBJ2-1; clone size: .; D gene: .; CDR3 DNA: TGCAGTGCTAGTCCAGTCCAAATTAACAATGAGCAGTTCTTC; CDR3 protein: CSASPVQINNEQFF
V gene: TRBV4-2; J gene: TRBJ2-3; clone size: .; D gene: .; CDR3 DNA: TGTGCCAGCAGCCAAAAACCGGGACTCCTCACAGATACGCAGTATTTT; CDR3 protein: CASSQKPGLLTDTQYF
V gene: TRBV11-3; J gene: TRBJ2-7; clone size: .; D gene: .; CDR3 DNA: TGTGCCAGCAGCTTAGCGGGAGAGTACGAGCAGTACTTC; CDR3 protein: CASSLAGEYEQYF
V gene: TRBV4-2; J gene: TRBJ2-3; clone size: .; D gene: .; CDR3 DNA: TGTGCCAGCAGCCCATTCCAGGAGGTCACAGATACGCAGTATTTT; CDR3 protein: CASSPFQEVTDTQYF
V gene: TRBV2; J gene: TRBJ1-6; clone size: .; D gene: .; CDR3 DNA: TGTGCCAGCAGTGAAGGGGCCTCCTATAATTCACCCCTCCACTTT; CDR3 protein: CASSEGASYNSPLHF
V gene: TRBV3-1/TRBV3-2; J gene: TRBJ2-1; clone size: .; D gene: .; CDR3 DNA: TGTGCCAGCAGAGCGGCAAACAATGAGCAGTTCTTC; CDR3 protein: CASRAANNEQFF
V gene: TRBV7-9; J gene: TRBJ1-2; clone size: .; D gene: TRBD1; CDR3 DNA: TGTGCCAGCAGTCCCGGGACAGGGGGCCATGGCTACACCTTC; CDR3 protein: CASSPGTGGHGYTF
V gene: TRBV5-4; J gene: TRBJ1-2; clone size: .; D gene: TRBD1; CDR3 DNA: TGTGCCAGCAGCGGCCGGGACAGGGGTAACTATGGCTACACCTTC; CDR3 protein: CASSGRDRGNYGYTF
V gene: TRBV6-5; J gene: TRBJ2-5; clone size: .; D gene: .; CDR3 DNA: TGTGCCACCGGTAGCGGACAAGAGACCCAGTACTTC; CDR3 protein: CATGSGQETQYF
V gene: TRBV28; J gene: TRBJ2-7; clone size: .; D gene: TRBD2; CDR3 DNA: TGTGCCAGCAGTTTAACCCGGACTAGCGGGAGAGAGGCCTACGAGCAGTACTTC; CDR3 protein: CASSLTRTSGREAYEQYF
V gene: TRBV10-3; J gene: TRBJ1-3; clone size: many; D gene: .; CDR3 DNA: TGTGCCATCAAGGGGTCTGGGGCCGGAAACACCATATATTTT; CDR3 protein: CAIKGSGAGNTIYF